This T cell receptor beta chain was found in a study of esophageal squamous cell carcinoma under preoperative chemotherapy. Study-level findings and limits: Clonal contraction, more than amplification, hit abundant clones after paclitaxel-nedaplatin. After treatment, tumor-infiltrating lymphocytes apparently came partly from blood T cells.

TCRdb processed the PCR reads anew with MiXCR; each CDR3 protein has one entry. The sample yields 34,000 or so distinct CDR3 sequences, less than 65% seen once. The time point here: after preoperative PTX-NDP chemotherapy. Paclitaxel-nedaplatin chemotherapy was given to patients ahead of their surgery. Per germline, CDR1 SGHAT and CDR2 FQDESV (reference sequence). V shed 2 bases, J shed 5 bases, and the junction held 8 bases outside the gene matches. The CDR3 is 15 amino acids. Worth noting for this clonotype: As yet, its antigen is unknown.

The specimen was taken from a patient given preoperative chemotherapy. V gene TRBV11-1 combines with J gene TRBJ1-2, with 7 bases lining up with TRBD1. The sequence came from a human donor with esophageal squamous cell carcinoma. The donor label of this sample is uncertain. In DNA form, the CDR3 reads TGTGCCAGCAGCTTAAAATCGCGGACAGGATATGGCTACACCTTC. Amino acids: CASSLKSRTGYGYTF.